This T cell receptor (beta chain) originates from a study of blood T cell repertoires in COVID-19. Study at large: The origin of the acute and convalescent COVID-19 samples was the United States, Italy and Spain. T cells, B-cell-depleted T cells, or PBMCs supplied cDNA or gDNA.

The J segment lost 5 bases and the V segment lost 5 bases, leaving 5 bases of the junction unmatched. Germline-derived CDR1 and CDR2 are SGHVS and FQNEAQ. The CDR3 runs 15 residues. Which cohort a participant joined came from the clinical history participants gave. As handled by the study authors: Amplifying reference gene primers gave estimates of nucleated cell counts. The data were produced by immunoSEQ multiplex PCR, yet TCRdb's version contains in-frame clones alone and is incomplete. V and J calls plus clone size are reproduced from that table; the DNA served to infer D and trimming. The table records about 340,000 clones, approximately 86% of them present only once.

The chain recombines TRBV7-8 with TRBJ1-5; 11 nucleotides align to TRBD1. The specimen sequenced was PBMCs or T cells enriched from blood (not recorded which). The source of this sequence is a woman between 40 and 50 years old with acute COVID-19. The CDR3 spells CASSNRDRGDQPQHF. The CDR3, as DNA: TGTGCCAGCAGCAACCGGGACAGGGGGGATCAGCCCCAGCATTTT.